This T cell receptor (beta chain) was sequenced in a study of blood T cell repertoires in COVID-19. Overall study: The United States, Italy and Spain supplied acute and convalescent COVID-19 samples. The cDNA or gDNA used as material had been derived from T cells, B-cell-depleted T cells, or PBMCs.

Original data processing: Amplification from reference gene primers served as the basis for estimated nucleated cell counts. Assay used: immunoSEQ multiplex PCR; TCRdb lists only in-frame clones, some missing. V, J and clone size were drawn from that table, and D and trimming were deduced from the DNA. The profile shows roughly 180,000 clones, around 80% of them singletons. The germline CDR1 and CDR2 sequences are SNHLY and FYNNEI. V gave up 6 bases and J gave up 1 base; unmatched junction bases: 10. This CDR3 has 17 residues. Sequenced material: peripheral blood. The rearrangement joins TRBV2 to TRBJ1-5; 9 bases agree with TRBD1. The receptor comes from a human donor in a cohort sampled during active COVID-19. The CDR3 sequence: CASSLVGTGLSNQPQHF. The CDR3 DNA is TGTGCCAGCAGCCTTGTCGGGACAGGGTTGAGCAATCAGCCCCAGCATTTT.